These 2 T cell receptor beta chains came from one sample sequenced in a study of blood T cell repertoires in COVID-19. TCRdb's table, derived via immunoSEQ multiplex PCR, lists solely in-frame clones and lacks some. Here the sample spans roughly 70,000 clones, approximately 80% being singletons. The sequencing input was peripheral blood. The origin of the receptors is a human donor in a cohort sampled during active COVID-19.

This chain connects TRBV12-5 to TRBJ2-3, with 7 bases identical to TRBD1. Germline values: CDR1 LGHNT, CDR2 FRNRAP. V shed 2 bases, J shed 4 bases, and the junction held 6 bases outside the gene matches. The CDR3 extends over 15 amino acids. CDR3 amino acids: CASGLKTGPADTQYF. The CDR3 DNA is TGTGCTAGTGGTTTGAAGACAGGGCCCGCAGATACGCAGTATTTT. Filled out from reference TRBV12-5 and TRBJ2-3, the complete variable domain reads DARVTQTPRHKVTEMGQEVTMRCQPILGHNTVFWYRQTMMQGLELLAYFRNRAPLDDSGMPKDRFSAEMPDATLATLKIQPSEPRDSAVYFCASGLKTGPADTQYFGPGTRLTVL.

The J gene is TRBJ2-2, the V gene TRBV9; 7 bases fit TRBD2. J lost 2 bases, V lost 2 bases, and 3 bases had no gene match. Germline V lookup: CDR1 SGDLS, CDR2 YYNGEE. The CDR3 covers 15 residues. CDR3 bases: TGTGCCAGCAGCGTCGGGACTACCAACACCGGGGAGCTGTTTTTT. Protein sequence: CASSVGTTNTGELFF.